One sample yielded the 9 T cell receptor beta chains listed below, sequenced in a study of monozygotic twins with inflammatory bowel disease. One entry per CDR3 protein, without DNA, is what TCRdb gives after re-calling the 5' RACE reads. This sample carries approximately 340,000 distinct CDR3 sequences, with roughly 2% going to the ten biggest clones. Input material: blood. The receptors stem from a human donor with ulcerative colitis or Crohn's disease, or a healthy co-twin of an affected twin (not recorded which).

The chain's CDR3 is CASSQEGGTTEAFF. The chain is built from TRBV4-3 and TRBJ1-1; the D call of TRBD1 rests on TCRdb alone, since no DNA is present to check it. The CDR3 has 14 amino acids. Per germline, CDR1 LGHNA and CDR2 YSLEER.

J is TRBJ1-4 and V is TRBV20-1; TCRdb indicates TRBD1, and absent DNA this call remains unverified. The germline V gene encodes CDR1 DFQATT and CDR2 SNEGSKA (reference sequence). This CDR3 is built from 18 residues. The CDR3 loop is CSARDPGGRGGTNEKLFF.

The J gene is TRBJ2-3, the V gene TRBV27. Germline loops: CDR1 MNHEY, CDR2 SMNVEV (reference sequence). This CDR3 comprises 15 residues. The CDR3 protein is CASTKVGTTTDTQYF.

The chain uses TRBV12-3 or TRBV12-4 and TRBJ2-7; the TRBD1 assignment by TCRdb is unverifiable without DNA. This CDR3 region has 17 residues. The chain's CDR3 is CASRNGIGTGGLYEQYF.

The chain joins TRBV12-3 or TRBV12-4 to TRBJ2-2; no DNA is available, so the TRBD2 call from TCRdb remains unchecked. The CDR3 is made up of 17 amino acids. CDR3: CASAITSGGTNTGELFF.

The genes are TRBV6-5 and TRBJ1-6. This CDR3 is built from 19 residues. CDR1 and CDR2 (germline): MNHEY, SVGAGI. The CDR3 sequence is CASSYSSGALSSYNSPLHF.

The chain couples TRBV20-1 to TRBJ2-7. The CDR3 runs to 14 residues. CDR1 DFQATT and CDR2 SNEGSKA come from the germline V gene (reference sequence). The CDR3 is CSASASIWTYEQYF.

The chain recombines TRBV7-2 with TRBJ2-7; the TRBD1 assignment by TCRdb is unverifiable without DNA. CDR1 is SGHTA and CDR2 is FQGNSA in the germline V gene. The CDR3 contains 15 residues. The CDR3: CASSSLGTGRDEQYF.

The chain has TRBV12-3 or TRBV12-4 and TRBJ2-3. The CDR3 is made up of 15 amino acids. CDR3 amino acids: CASSFTSAGTDTQYF.